Only a few counts were recorded for the clone carrying this T cell receptor (beta chain). Its antigen is unknown. Assay used: immunoSEQ multiplex PCR; TCRdb lists only in-frame clones, some missing. The sample includes approximately 67,000 clones, just under 85% of them seen just once. The data derive from a study of T cells in localized non-small cell lung cancer. The germline V gene encodes CDR1 WSHSY and CDR2 SAAADI. CDR3 length: 14 residues. J gave up 6 bases and V 0 bases, and 2 bases lay outside the gene matches. Study-wide results and caveats: Tumor samples were not multi-region, leaving intratumor heterogeneity unexcluded.

The sequence was collected from an older female donor with stage I lung adenocarcinoma. The specimen was peripheral blood, collected before any cancer treatment. The genes are TRBV10-2 and TRBJ1-5; 7 bases agree with TRBD1. The CDR3 here is CASSESTGFQPQHF. The CDR3 bases are TGCGCCAGCAGTGAGTCGACAGGGTTTCAGCCCCAGCATTTT.